This T cell receptor (beta chain) was identified during a study of Ad26.COV2.S vaccination and SARS-CoV-2 variants. In the study overall: The COV1001 Ad26.COV2.S trial arm included the donor. Intramuscular Ad26.COV2.S at 5x10^10 or 1x10^11 viral particles.

Sample treatment: around 19 received Ad26.COV2.S at low or high dose, single or two shots; five or six received placebo; per-sample allocation not given. Samples analyzed were those drawn on day 63 after the first vaccine or placebo injection. It was an adult aged 18-55 years in Boston who was the donor. Built on an Ad26 vector, the vaccine expressed Wuhan-strain SARS-CoV-2 spike. Per germline, CDR1 SGHDN and CDR2 FVKESK. Trimming took 6 bases from V and 4 from J, leaving 6 bases between them. CDR3 length: 11 amino acids. Assay: immunoSEQ multiplex PCR; the TCRdb copy retains only in-frame clones and omits some. The sample has roughly 300,000 clones; about 87% are singletons.

The receptor's source is a person between 18 and 59 years old who received the Ad26.COV2.S COVID-19 vaccine or a placebo. Sequenced here: peripheral blood, sampled in a trial of Ad26.COV2.S vaccine versus placebo. V is TRBV14 and J is TRBJ2-5; D is unresolved. Written as DNA, the CDR3 is TGTGCCAGCAGTCTGGGAGAGACCCAGTACTTC. Translating gives CASSLGETQYF.